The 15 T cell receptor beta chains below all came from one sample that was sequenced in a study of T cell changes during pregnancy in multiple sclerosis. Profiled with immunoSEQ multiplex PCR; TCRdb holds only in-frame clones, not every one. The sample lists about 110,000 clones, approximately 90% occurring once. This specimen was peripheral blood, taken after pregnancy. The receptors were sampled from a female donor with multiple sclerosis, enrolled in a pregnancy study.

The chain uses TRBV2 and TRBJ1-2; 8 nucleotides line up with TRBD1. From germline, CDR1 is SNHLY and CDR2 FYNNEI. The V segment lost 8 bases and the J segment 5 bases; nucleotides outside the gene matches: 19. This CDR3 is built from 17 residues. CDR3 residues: CASRPPTGVGLGYGYTF. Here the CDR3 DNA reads TGTGCCAGCCGCCCCCCGACAGGGGTAGGACTGGGTTATGGCTACACCTTC.

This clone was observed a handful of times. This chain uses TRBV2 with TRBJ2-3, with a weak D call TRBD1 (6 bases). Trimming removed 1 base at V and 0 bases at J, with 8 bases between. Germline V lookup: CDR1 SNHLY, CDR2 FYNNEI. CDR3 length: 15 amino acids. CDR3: CASSEGTASTDTQYF. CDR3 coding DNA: TGTGCCAGCAGTGAAGGGACAGCAAGCACAGATACGCAGTATTTT.

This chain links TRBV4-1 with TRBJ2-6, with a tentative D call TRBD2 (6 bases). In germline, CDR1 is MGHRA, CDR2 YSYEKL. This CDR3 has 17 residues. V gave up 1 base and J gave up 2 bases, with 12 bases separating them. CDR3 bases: TGCGCCAGCAGCCAAGCCGAGAGACTAGCTGGGGCCAACGTCCTGACTTTC. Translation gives CASSQAERLAGANVLTF.

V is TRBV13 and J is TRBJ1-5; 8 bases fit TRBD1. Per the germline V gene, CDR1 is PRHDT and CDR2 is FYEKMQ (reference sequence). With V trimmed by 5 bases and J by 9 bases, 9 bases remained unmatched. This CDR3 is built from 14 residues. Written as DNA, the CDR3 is TGTGCCAGCAGCCGATCTGACAGGGGTGGGCCCCAGCATTTT. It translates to CASSRSDRGGPQHF.

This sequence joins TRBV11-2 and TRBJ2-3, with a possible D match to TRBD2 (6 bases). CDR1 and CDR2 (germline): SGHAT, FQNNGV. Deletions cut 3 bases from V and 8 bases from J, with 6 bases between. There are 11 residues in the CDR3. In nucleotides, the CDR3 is TGTGCCAGCAGCTTGGGGGGTACGCAGTATTTT. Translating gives CASSLGGTQYF.

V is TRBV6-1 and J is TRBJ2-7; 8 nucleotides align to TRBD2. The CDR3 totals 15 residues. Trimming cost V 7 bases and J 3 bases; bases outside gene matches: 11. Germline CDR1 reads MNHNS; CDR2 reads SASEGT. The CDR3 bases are TGTGCCAGCATTCTAGGACTAGCTCCCGGCTACGAGCAGTACTTC. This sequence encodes CASILGLAPGYEQYF.

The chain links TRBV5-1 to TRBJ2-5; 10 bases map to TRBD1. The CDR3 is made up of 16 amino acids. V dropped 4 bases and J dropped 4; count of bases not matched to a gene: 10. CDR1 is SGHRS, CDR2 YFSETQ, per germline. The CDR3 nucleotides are TGCGCCAGCAGCGAGGGACAGGGGAGGATAATAGAGACCCAGTACTTC. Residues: CASSEGQGRIIETQYF. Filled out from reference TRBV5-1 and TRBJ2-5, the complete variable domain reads KAGVTQTPRYLIKTRGQQVTLSCSPISGHRSVSWYQQTPGQGLQFLFEYFSETQRNKGNFPGRFSGRQFSNSRSEMNVSTLELGDSALYLCASSEGQGRIIETQYFGPGTRLLVL.

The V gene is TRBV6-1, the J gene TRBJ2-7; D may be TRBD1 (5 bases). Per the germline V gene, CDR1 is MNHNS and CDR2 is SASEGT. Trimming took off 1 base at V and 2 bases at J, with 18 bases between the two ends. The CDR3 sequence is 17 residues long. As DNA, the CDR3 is TGTGCCAGCAGTGAAGAAAGGCTCAGGGCTCCCCCCTACGAGCAGTACTTC. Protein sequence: CASSEERLRAPPYEQYF.

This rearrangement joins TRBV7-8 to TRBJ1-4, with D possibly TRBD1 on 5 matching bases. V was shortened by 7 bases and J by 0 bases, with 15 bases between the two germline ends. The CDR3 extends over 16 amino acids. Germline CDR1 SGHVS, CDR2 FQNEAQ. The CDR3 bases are TGTGCCAGCACCGCGGGACGGATCCCAACTAATGAAAAACTGTTTTTT. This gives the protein CASTAGRIPTNEKLFF.

CDR3: CASSVGGLIHEKLFF. As DNA, the CDR3 is TGTGCCAGCAGCGTAGGGGGGCTAATCCATGAAAAACTGTTTTTT. The chain is built from TRBV9 and TRBJ1-4, with D tentatively TRBD1 (6 bases). Trimming removed 0 bases at V and 6 bases at J, with 12 bases between. This CDR3 has 15 residues. Germline values: CDR1 SGDLS, CDR2 YYNGEE.

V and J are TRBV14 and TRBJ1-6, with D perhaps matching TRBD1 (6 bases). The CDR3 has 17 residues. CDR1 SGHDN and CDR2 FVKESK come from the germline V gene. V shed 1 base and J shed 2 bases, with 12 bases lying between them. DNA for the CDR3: TGTGCCAGCAGCCAAGTCGTAGGGGGAACCTATAATTCACCCCTCCACTTT. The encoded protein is CASSQVVGGTYNSPLHF.

The CDR3 region has the DNA TGCGCCAGCAGCCTCCGGTGGACCGGGGAGCTGTTTTTT. It is translated as CASSLRWTGELFF. This rearrangement joins TRBV23-1 to TRBJ2-2; no clear D gene. TRBV23-1 is an ORF; its function is uncertain. V lost 6 bases to trimming and J lost 5 bases, with 10 bases between them. The CDR3 spans 13 residues.

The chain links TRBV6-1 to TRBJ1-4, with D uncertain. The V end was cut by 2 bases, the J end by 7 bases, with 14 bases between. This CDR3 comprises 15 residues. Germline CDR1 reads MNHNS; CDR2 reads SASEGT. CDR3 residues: CASSERPGGSEKLFF. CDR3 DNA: TGTGCCAGCAGTGAACGCCCGGGAGGTAGTGAAAAACTGTTTTTT.

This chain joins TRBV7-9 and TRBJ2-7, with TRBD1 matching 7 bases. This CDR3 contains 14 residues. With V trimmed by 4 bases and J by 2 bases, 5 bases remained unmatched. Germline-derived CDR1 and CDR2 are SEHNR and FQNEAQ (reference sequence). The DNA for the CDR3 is TGTGCCAGCAGCTACTCCGGGACAGCCTACGAGCAGTACTTC. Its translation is CASSYSGTAYEQYF.

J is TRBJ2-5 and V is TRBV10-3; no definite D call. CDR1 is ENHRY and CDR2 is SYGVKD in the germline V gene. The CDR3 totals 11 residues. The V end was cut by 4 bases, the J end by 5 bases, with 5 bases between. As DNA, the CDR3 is TGTGCCATCAGTGGCGGCGAGACCCAGTACTTC. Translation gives CAISGGETQYF.